The source of this TCR beta chain is a study of cytomegalovirus exposure and HLA in healthy donors. The CDR3 length is 14 residues. The ends lost 8 bases at V and 3 bases at J; junction bases unmatched: 9. Germline-derived CDR1 and CDR2 are SNHLY and FYNNEI. Comments on this clone: Its cognate antigen is unknown.

The PCR employed 60 Vbeta primers together with 13 Jbeta primers. TCRdb's table, derived via immunoSEQ multiplex PCR, lists solely in-frame clones and lacks some. The table shows about 150,000 clones, with 68% occurring only once. Findings and caveats of the study: The study flagged 150 to 200 TCR beta chains as cytomegalovirus-associated. Equally common other TCR beta chains were less clonally expanded than HLA-associated ones, a later analysis found. HLA alleles were associated with some 16,000 TCR beta sequences in a later analysis at 0.05 false discovery rate.

Source material: PBMCs. This rearrangement joins TRBV2 to TRBJ2-7; TRBD1 agrees at 8 bases. The TCR sequence derives from a man aged 55-75 years in good health and CMV-seronegative. CDR3 sequence (DNA): TGTGCCAGCCCCCCCGGACAGGGTATCTACGAGCAGTACTTC. Amino acids: CASPPGQGIYEQYF.